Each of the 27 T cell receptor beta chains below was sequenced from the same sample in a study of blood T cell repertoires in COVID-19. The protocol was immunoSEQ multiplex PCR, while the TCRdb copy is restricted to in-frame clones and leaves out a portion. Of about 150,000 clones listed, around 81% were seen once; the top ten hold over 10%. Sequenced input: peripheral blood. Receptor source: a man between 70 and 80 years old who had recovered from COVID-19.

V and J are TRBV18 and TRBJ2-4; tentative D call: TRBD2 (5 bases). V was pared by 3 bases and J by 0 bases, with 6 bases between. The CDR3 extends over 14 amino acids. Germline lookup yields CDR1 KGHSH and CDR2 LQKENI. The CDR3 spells CASSPREAKNIQYF. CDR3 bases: TGTGCCAGCTCACCGAGGGAAGCCAAAAACATTCAGTACTTC.

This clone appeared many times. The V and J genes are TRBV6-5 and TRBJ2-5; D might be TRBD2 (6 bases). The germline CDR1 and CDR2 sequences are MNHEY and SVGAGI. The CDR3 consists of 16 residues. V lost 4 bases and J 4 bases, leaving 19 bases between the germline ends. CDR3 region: CASSFPRGTATETQYF. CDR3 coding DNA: TGTGCCAGCAGTTTCCCTCGGGGGACGGCGACAGAGACCCAGTACTTC.

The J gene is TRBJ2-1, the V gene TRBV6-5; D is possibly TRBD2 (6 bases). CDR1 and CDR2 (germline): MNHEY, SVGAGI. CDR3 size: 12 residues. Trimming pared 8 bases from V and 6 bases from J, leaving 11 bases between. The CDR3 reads CASGTFINEQFF. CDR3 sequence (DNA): TGTGCCAGCGGGACTTTTATCAATGAGCAGTTCTTC.

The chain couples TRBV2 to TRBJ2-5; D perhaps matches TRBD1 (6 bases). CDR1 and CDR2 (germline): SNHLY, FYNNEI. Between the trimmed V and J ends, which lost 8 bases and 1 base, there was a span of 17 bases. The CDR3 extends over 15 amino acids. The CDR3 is CASSKRRTAQETQYF. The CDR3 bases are TGTGCCAGCTCCAAAAGGAGGACAGCCCAAGAGACCCAGTACTTC.

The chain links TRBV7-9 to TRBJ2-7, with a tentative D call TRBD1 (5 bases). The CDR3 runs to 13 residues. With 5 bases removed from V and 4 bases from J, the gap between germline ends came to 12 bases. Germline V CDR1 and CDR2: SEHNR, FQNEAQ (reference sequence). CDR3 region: CASSPPQGYEQYF. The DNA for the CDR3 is TGTGCCAGCAGCCCCCCGCAGGGTTACGAGCAGTACTTC. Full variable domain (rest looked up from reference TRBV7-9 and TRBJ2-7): DTGVSQNPRHKITKRGQNVTFRCDPISEHNRLYWYRQTLGQGPEFLTYFQNEAQLEKSRLLSDRFSAERPKGSFSTLEIQRTEQGDSAMYLCASSPPQGYEQYFGPGTRLTVT.

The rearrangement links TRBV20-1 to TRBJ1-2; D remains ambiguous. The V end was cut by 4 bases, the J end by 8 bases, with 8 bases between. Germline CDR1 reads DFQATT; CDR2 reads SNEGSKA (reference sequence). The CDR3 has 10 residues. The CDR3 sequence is CSAIVGGYTF. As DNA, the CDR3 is TGCAGTGCTATAGTGGGCGGCTACACCTTC.

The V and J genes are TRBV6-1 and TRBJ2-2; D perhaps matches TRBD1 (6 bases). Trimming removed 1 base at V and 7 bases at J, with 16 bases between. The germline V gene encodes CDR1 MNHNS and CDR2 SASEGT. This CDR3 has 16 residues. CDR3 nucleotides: TGTGCCAGCAGTGAAGTGGGCAGGGGATCGGTCGGGGAGCTGTTTTTT. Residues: CASSEVGRGSVGELFF.

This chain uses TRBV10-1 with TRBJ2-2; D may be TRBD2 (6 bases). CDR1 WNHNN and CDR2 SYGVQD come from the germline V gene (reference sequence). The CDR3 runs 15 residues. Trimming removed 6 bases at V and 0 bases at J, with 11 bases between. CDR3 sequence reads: CASSAGTANTGELFF. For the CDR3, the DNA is TGCGCCAGCAGCGCCGGGACTGCGAACACCGGGGAGCTGTTTTTT.

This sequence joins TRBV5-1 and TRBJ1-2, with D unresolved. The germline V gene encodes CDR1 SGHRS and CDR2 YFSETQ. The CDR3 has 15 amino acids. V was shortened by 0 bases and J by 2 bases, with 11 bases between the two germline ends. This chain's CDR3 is CASSLDLRGNYGYTF. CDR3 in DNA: TGCGCCAGCAGCTTGGACCTCCGGGGAAACTATGGCTACACCTTC.

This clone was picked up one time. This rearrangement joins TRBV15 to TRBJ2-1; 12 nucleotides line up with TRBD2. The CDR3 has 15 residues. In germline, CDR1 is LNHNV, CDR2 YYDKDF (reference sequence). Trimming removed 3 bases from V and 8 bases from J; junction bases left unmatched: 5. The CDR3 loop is CATSRKTSGSDEQFF. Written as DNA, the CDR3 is TGTGCCACCAGCAGGAAGACTAGCGGGAGCGATGAGCAGTTCTTC.

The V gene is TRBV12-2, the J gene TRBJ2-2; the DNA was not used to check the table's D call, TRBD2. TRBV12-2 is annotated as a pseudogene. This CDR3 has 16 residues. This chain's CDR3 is CASRLEPGVSTGELFF. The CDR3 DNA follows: TGTGCAAGTCGCTTAGAACCGGGGGTCTCGACCGGGGAGCTGTTTTTT.

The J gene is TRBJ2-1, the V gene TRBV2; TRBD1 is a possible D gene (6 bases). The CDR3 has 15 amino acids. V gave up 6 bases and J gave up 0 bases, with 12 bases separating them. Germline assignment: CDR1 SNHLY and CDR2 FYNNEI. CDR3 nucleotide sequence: TGTGCCAGCAGCCCAGACAGGTCCTCCTACAATGAGCAGTTCTTC. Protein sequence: CASSPDRSSYNEQFF. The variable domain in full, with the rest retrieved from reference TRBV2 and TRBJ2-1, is EPEVTQTPSHQVTQMGQEVILRCVPISNHLYFYWYRQILGQKVEFLVSFYNNEISEKSEIFDDQFSVERPDGSNFTLKIRSTKLEDSAMYFCASSPDRSSYNEQFFGPGTRLTVL.

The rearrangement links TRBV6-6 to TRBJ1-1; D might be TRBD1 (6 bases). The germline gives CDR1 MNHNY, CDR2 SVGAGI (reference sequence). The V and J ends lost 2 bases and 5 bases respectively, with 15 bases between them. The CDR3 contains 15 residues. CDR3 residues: CASSYTQGMRTEAFF. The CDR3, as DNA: TGTGCCAGCAGTTACACCCAGGGGATGAGGACTGAAGCTTTCTTT.

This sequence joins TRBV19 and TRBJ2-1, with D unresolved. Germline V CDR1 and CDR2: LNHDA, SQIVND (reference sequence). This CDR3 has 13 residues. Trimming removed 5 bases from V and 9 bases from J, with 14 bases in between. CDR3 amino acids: CASSFGALGEQFF. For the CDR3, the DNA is TGTGCCAGTAGTTTTGGAGCGCTCGGTGAGCAGTTCTTC.

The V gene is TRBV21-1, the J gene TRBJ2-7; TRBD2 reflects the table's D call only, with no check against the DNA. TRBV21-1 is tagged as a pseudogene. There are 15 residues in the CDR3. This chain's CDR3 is CASSPREGMLCEQYF. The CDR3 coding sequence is TGTGCCAGCAGCCCGCGGGAGGGTATGTTATGCGAGCAGTACTTC.

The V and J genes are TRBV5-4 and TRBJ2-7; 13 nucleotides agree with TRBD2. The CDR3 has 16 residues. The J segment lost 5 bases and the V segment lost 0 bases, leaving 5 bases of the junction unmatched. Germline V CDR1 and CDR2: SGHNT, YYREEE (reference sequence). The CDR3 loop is CASSLEGLAGRNEQYF. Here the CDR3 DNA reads TGTGCCAGCAGCTTGGAGGGACTAGCGGGACGTAACGAGCAGTACTTC.

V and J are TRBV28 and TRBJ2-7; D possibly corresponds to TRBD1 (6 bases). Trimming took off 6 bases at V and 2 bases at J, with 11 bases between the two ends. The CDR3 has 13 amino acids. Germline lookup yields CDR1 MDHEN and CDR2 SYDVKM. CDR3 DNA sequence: TGTGCCAGCAGCGGTCAGGGGACCTACGAGCAGTACTTC. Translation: CASSGQGTYEQYF. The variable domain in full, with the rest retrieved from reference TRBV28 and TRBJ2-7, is DVKVTQSSRYLVKRTGEKVFLECVQDMDHENMFWYRQDPGLGLRLIYFSYDVKMKEKGDIPEGYSVSREKKERFSLILESASTNQTSMYLCASSGQGTYEQYFGPGTRLTVT.

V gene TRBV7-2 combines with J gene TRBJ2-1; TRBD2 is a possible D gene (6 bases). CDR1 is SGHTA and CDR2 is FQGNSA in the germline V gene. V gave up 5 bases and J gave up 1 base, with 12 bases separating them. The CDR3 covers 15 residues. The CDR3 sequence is CASSPGSGSYNEQFF. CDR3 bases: TGTGCCAGCAGCCCCGGTAGCGGATCCTACAATGAGCAGTTCTTC.

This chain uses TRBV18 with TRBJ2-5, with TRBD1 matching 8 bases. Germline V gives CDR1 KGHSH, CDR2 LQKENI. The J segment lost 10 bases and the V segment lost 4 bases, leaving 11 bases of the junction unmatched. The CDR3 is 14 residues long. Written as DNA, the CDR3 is TGTGCCAGCTCACGGGACAGGATAGCCCCGGGCCAGTACTTC. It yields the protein CASSRDRIAPGQYF. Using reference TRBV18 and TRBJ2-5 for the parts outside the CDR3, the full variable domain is NAGVMQNPRHLVRRRGQEARLRCSPMKGHSHVYWYRQLPEEGLKFMVYLQKENIIDESGMPKERFSAEFPKEGPSILRIQQVVRGDSAAYFCASSRDRIAPGQYFGPGTRLLVL.

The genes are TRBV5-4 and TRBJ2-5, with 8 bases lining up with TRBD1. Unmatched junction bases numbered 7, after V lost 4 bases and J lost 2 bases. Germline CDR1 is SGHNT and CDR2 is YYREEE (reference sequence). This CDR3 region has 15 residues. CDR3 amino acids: CASSTGQGRQETQYF. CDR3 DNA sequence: TGTGCCAGCAGCACCGGACAGGGAAGACAAGAGACCCAGTACTTC.

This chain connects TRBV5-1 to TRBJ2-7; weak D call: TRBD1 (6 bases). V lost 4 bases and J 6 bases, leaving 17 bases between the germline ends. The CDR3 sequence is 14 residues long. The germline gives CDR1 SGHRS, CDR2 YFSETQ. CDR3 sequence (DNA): TGCGCCAGCAGCCGGAACAGGGAACCCCTCGAGCAGTACTTC. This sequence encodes CASSRNREPLEQYF.

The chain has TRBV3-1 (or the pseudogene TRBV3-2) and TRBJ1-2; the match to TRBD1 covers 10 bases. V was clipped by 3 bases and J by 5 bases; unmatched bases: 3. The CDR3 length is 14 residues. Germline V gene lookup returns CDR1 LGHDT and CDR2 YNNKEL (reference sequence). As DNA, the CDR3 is TGTGCCAGCAGCCAGGGGGACAGGGGTTATGGCTACACCTTC. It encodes CASSQGDRGYGYTF.

For the CDR3, the DNA is TGTGCCAGCAGCTCACAGGGGTACCTCCTCAATGAGCAGTTCTTC. Amino acids: CASSSQGYLLNEQFF. The gene calls are TRBV7-2 and TRBJ2-1; 7 bases map to TRBD1. The germline V gene has CDR1 SGHTA and CDR2 FQGNSA. J gave up 6 bases and V 4 bases, and 9 bases lay outside the gene matches. The CDR3 extends over 15 amino acids.

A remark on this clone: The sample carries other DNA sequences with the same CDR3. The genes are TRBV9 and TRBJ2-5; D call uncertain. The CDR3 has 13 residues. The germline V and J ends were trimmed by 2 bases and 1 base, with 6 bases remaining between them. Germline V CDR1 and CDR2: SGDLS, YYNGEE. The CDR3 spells CASSVSTQETQYF. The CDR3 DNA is TGTGCCAGCAGCGTTTCTACCCAAGAGACCCAGTACTTC. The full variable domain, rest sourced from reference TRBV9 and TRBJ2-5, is DSGVTQTPKHLITATGQRVTLRCSPRSGDLSVYWYQQSLDQGLQFLIQYYNGEERAKGNILERFSAQQFPDLHSELNLSSLELGDSALYFCASSVSTQETQYFGPGTRLLVL.

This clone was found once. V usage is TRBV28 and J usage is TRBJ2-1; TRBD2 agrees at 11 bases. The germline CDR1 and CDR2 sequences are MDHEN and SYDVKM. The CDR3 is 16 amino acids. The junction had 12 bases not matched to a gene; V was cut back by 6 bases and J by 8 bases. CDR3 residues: CASRFTSGRPSDEQFF. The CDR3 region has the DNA TGTGCCAGCAGATTCACTAGCGGGAGACCGTCCGATGAGCAGTTCTTC.

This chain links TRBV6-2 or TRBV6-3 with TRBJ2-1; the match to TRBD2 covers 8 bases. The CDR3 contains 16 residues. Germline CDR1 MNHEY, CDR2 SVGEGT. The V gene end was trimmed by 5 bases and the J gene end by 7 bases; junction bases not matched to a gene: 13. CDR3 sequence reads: CASSVPLTGGPNEQFF. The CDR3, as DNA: TGTGCCAGCAGTGTCCCTCTCACGGGAGGGCCGAATGAGCAGTTCTTC.

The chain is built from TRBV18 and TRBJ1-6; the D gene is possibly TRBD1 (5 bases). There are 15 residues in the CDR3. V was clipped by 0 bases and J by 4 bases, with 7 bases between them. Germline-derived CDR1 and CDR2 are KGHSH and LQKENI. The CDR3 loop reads CASSPPGLYNSPLHF. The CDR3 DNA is TGTGCCAGCTCACCACCGGGACTGTATAATTCACCCCTCCACTTT.